One and the same sample provided the 20 T cell receptor beta chains below, sequenced in a study of T cell responses to AZD1222 COVID-19 vaccine. The table came from immunoSEQ multiplex PCR; TCRdb's copy has only in-frame clones and leaves some out. The sample consists of about 140,000 clones, 88% of them appearing once. The material was peripheral blood, obtained 28 days after the second AZD1222 dose. The receptors were sampled from an adult who received the AZD1222 COVID-19 vaccine.

The CDR3 DNA is TGTGCCAGCAGCTTAGGGACAGGGGTGTTTGACCCAGATACGCAGTATTTT. Its translation is CASSLGTGVFDPDTQYF. The rearrangement uses TRBV7-6 and TRBJ2-3; TRBD1 aligns across 9 bases. The trim removed 1 base at V and 4 bases at J, leaving 9 bases unmatched. Germline CDR1 reads SGHVS; CDR2 reads FNYEAQ. The CDR3 loop spans 17 amino acids.

The chain couples TRBV28 to TRBJ1-3, with D unclear. The CDR3 length is 16 residues. Germline CDR1 and CDR2: MDHEN and SYDVKM. Between the trimmed V and J ends, which lost 8 bases and 1 base, there was a span of 18 bases. As DNA, the CDR3 is TGTGCCAGCTGGTCCATTAACACAAAATCTGGAAACACCATATATTTT. It specifies CASWSINTKSGNTIYF.

The chain recombines TRBV6-2 or TRBV6-3 with TRBJ2-7, with D perhaps matching TRBD1 (5 bases). The CDR3 runs 14 residues. Germline values: CDR1 MNHEY, CDR2 SVGEGT. Between the trimmed V and J ends, which lost 2 bases and 6 bases, there was a span of 14 bases. The CDR3 loop is CASSYARVRLEQYF. CDR3 DNA sequence: TGTGCCAGCAGTTACGCCAGGGTAAGACTCGAGCAGTACTTC.

The chain couples TRBV11-3 to TRBJ2-5; 8 bases align to TRBD2. Germline V gives CDR1 SGHNT, CDR2 YENEEA. This CDR3 contains 12 residues. J was trimmed by 5 bases and V by 5 bases; bases with no gene match: 1. The CDR3 sequence is CASSRGGETQYF. In DNA, the CDR3 is TGTGCCAGCAGCCGGGGGGGCGAGACCCAGTACTTC.

The chain employs TRBV30 and TRBJ2-3; D is perhaps TRBD2 (6 bases). V was pared by 6 bases and J by 8 bases, with 24 bases between. Germline CDR1 and CDR2: GTSNPN and SVGIG (reference sequence). This CDR3 region has 15 residues. CDR3 loop: CACQRVAGLGGTQYF. CDR3 DNA sequence: TGTGCCTGCCAAAGGGTAGCCGGCCTCGGGGGTACGCAGTATTTT.

The chain carries TRBV11-3 and TRBJ2-2; possible D gene TRBD2, 6 bases. Between the trimmed V and J ends, which lost 5 bases and 7 bases, there was a span of 8 bases. Germline values: CDR1 SGHNT, CDR2 YENEEA. This CDR3 contains 12 residues. CDR3: CASSRRGGELFF. CDR3 coding DNA: TGTGCCAGCAGCAGGCGGGGCGGGGAGCTGTTTTTT.

The gene calls are TRBV19 and TRBJ2-7, with D hard to call. The CDR3 is 14 residues long. Trimming cost V 1 base and J 1 base, with 8 bases left between them. Germline V gene lookup returns CDR1 LNHDA and CDR2 SQIVND (reference sequence). DNA of the CDR3: TGTGCCAGTAGTATAGGTTACCAATCCTACGAGCAGTACTTC. Translating it yields CASSIGYQSYEQYF. Full variable domain (remainder filled in from reference TRBV19 and TRBJ2-7): DGGITQSPKYLFRKEGQNVTLSCEQNLNHDAMYWYRQDPGQGLRLIYYSQIVNDFQKGDIAEGYSVSREKKESFPLTVTSAQKNPTAFYLCASSIGYQSYEQYFGPGTRLTVT.

This chain uses TRBV28 with TRBJ2-3; D is possibly TRBD1 (6 bases). The germline gives CDR1 MDHEN, CDR2 SYDVKM. The germline V and J ends were trimmed by 7 bases and 2 bases, with 10 bases remaining between them. This CDR3 region has 13 residues. CDR3 in amino acids: CASTLGATDTQYF. CDR3 bases: TGTGCCAGCACCCTGGGGGCCACAGATACGCAGTATTTT.

This clone occurred once. The chain joins TRBV2 to TRBJ2-7; the match to TRBD2 covers 7 bases. After removal of 7 bases from V and 2 bases from J, the junction contained 5 bases not matched to a gene. The CDR3 length is 13 residues. The germline CDR1 and CDR2 sequences are SNHLY and FYNNEI. CDR3 region: CASISLATYEQYF. The DNA for the CDR3 is TGTGCCAGCATTTCACTAGCGACCTACGAGCAGTACTTC.

The genes are TRBV6-1 and TRBJ1-6, with 10 bases that match TRBD1. CDR1 MNHNS and CDR2 SASEGT come from the germline V gene. The CDR3 is made up of 14 amino acids. V shed 1 base and J 9 bases; nucleotides not matched to a gene: 0. The DNA for the CDR3 is TGTGCCAGCAGTGAAGGGGACAGGGGTTCACCCCTCCACTTT. It codes for CASSEGDRGSPLHF.

The chain recombines TRBV2 with TRBJ2-7, with unresolved D. The CDR3 has 13 residues. Germline V lookup: CDR1 SNHLY, CDR2 FYNNEI. V dropped 7 bases and J dropped 0 bases, with 10 bases sitting between them. The chain's CDR3 is CASKRDYSYEQYF. DNA for the CDR3: TGTGCCAGCAAACGCGATTACTCCTACGAGCAGTACTTC.

The rearrangement uses TRBV5-1 and TRBJ2-6, with D possibly being TRBD1 (6 bases). Trimming left V 2 bases short and J 0 bases short, with 12 bases between. Germline CDR1 reads SGHRS; CDR2 reads YFSETQ. The CDR3 extends over 17 amino acids. For the CDR3, the DNA is TGCGCCAGCAGCTTCCAGGGGCCTACCTCTGGGGCCAACGTCCTGACTTTC. It specifies CASSFQGPTSGANVLTF.

This chain links TRBV7-3 with TRBJ2-2, with D maybe TRBD2 (5 bases). Germline V gene lookup returns CDR1 SGHTA and CDR2 FQGTGA. The CDR3 has 15 residues. V lost 5 bases and J lost 1, with 11 bases in between. The CDR3 reads CASSPGRENTGELFF. The DNA of the CDR3 is TGTGCCAGCAGCCCAGGACGGGAGAACACCGGGGAGCTGTTTTTT.

This rearrangement joins TRBV28 to TRBJ2-6; a weak D match, TRBD1 (6 bases). Trimming shortened V by 7 bases and J by 1 base, and 14 bases separated the two germline ends. Germline values: CDR1 MDHEN, CDR2 SYDVKM. The CDR3 has 16 amino acids. Here the CDR3 reads CASIGQKLSGANVLTF. The CDR3 DNA follows: TGTGCCAGCATCGGACAGAAACTATCTGGGGCCAACGTCCTGACTTTC.

The chain is built from TRBV14 and TRBJ2-7; possible D gene TRBD1, 5 bases. The germline V gene has CDR1 SGHDN and CDR2 FVKESK. The CDR3 runs to 16 residues. V was clipped by 0 bases and J by 7 bases, with 19 bases between them. In nucleotides, the CDR3 is TGTGCCAGCAGCCAAGAGAACAGGCCACCCGCTGGGGAGCAGTACTTC. Translation: CASSQENRPPAGEQYF.

This clone was detected once. In DNA form, the CDR3 reads TGCGCCAGCAGCCTGCCCCGGGACAGGGAAAACACCATATATTTT. Amino acids: CASSLPRDRENTIYF. The genes are TRBV5-1 and TRBJ1-3; 9 bases match TRBD1. The CDR3 is 15 amino acids. Germline CDR1 reads SGHRS; CDR2 reads YFSETQ. V lost 4 bases to trimming and J lost 6 bases; unmatched junction nucleotides: 8.

The genes are TRBV6-5 and TRBJ2-7, with 10 bases matching TRBD1. The CDR3 contains 14 residues. Germline V gene sequence: CDR1 MNHEY, CDR2 SVGAGI. V shed 6 bases and J 2 bases; nucleotides not matched to a gene: 4. CDR3 nucleotides: TGTGCCAGCAGAAAGACAGGGGGCGCCTACGAGCAGTACTTC. It translates to CASRKTGGAYEQYF.

The rearrangement joins TRBV5-1 to TRBJ1-6; 7 bases agree with TRBD1. The CDR3 contains 16 residues. J gave up 6 bases and V 4 bases, and 10 bases lay outside the gene matches. The germline CDR1 and CDR2 sequences are SGHRS and YFSETQ. The CDR3 region has the DNA TGCGCCAGCAGCGCTACAGGGGCTGGGGGTAATTCACCCCTCCACTTT. This gives the protein CASSATGAGGNSPLHF.

The chain recombines TRBV7-3 with TRBJ2-1, with TRBD2 identical over 12 bases. With 4 bases clipped from V and 4 bases from J, the junction kept 2 bases outside the gene matches. Germline CDR1 and CDR2: SGHTA and FQGTGA. CDR3 size: 15 residues. The CDR3 bases are TGTGCCAGCAGCTCACTAGCGGGAGGTTACAATGAGCAGTTCTTC. This sequence encodes CASSSLAGGYNEQFF.

The J gene is TRBJ1-1, the V gene TRBV19; D call uncertain. CDR1 LNHDA and CDR2 SQIVND come from the germline V gene (reference sequence). The CDR3 contains 12 residues. Trimming took off 6 bases at V and 5 bases at J, with 10 bases between the two ends. CDR3: CASSPQRTEAFF. The CDR3 DNA follows: TGTGCCAGTAGCCCACAGAGGACTGAAGCTTTCTTT. Together with reference TRBV19 and TRBJ1-1, the CDR3 gives the full variable domain: DGGITQSPKYLFRKEGQNVTLSCEQNLNHDAMYWYRQDPGQGLRLIYYSQIVNDFQKGDIAEGYSVSREKKESFPLTVTSAQKNPTAFYLCASSPQRTEAFFGQGTRLTVV.